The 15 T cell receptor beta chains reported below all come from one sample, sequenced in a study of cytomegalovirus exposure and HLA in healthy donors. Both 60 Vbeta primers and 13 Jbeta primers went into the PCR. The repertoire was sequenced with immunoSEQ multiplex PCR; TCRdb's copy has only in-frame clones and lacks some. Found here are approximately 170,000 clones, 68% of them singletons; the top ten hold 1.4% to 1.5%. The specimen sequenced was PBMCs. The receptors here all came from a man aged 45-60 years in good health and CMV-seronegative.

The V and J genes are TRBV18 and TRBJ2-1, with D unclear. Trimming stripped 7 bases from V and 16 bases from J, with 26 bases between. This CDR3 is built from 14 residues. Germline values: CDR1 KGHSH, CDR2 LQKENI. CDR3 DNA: TGTGCCAGCTTACTCTTCATCTACAACCTAGGCCGCTTCTTC. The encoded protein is CASLLFIYNLGRFF.

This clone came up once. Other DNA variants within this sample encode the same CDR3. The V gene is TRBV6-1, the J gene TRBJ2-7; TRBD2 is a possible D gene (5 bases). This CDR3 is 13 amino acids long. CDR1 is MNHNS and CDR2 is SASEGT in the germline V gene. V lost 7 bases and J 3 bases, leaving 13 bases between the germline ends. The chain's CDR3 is CASILPGYYEQYF. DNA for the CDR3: TGTGCCAGCATCTTGCCGGGATACTACGAGCAGTACTTC.

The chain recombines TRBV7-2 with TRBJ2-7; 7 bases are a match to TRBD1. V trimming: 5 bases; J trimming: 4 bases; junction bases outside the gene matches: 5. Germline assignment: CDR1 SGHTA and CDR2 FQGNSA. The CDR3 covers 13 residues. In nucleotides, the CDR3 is TGTGCCAGCAGCCCAGGGACAGAATACGAGCAGTACTTC. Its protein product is CASSPGTEYEQYF.

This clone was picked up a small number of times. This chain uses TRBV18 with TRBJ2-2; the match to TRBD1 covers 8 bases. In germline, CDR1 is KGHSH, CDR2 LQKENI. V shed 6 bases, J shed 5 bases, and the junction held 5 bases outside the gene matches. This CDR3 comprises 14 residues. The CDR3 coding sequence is TGTGCCAGCTCTCCCGGGACAGGAACCGGGGAGCTGTTTTTT. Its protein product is CASSPGTGTGELFF.

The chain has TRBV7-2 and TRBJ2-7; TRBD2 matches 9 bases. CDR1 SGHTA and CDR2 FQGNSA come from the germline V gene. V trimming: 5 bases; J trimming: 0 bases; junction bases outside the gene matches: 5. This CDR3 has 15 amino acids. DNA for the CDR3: TGTGCCAGCAGCATTAGCGGGGGCTCCTCCTACGAGCAGTACTTC. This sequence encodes CASSISGGSSYEQYF. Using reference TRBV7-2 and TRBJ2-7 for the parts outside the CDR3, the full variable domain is GAGVSQSPSNKVTEKGKDVELRCDPISGHTALYWYRQSLGQGLEFLIYFQGNSAPDKSGLPSDRFSAERTGGSVSTLTIQRTQQEDSAVYLCASSISGGSSYEQYFGPGTRLTVT.

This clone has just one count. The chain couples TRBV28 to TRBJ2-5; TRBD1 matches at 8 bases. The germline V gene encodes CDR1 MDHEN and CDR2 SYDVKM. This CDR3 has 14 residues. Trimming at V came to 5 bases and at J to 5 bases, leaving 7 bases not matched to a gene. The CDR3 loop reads CASSHQTGAETQYF. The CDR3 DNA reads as TGTGCCAGCAGTCACCAGACAGGGGCCGAGACCCAGTACTTC. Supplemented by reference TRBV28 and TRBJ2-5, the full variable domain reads DVKVTQSSRYLVKRTGEKVFLECVQDMDHENMFWYRQDPGLGLRLIYFSYDVKMKEKGDIPEGYSVSREKKERFSLILESASTNQTSMYLCASSHQTGAETQYFGPGTRLLVL.

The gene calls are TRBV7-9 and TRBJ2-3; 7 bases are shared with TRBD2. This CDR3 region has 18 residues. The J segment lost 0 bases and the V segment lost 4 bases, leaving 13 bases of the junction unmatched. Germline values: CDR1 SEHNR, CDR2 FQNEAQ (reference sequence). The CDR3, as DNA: TGTGCCAGCAGCTCTGAGCGGGGAAGGGCTACTAGCACAGATACGCAGTATTTT. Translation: CASSSERGRATSTDTQYF.

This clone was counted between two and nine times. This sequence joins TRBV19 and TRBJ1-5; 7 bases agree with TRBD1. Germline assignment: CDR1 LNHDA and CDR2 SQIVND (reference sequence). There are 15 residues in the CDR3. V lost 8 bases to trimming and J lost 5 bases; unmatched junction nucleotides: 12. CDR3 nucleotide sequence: TGTGCCAGTCTAGCAGGGGGAGGAAGGGATCAGCCCCAGCATTTT. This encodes CASLAGGGRDQPQHF.

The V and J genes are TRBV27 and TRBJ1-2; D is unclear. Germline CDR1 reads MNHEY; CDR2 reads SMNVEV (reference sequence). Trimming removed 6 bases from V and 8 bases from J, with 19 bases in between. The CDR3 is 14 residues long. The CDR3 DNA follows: TGTGCCAGCAGCCCCTGGGTGGAGGGAGCCGGCTACACCTTC. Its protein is CASSPWVEGAGYTF.

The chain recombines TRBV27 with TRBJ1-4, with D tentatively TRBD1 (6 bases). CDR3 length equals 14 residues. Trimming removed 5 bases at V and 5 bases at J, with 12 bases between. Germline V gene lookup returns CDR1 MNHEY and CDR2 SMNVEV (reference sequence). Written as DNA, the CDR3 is TGTGCCAGCAGTAAGGGACAAACGAATGAAAAACTGTTTTTT. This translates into CASSKGQTNEKLFF.

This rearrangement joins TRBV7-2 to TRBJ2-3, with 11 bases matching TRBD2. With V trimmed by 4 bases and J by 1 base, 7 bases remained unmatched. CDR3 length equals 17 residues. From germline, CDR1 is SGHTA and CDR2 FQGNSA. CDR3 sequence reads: CASSSTPSGGRTDTQYF. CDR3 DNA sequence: TGTGCCAGCAGCTCAACACCTAGCGGGGGGCGCACAGATACGCAGTATTTT.

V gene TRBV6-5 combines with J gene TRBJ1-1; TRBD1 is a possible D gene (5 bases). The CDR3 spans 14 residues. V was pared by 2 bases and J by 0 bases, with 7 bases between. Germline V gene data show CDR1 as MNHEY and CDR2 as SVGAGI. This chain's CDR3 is CASSYRDLNTEAFF. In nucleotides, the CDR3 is TGTGCCAGCAGTTACCGGGACTTGAACACTGAAGCTTTCTTT.

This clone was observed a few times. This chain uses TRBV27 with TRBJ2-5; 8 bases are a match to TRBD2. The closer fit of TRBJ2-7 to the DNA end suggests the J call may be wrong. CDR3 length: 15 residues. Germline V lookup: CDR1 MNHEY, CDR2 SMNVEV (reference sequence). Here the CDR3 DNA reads TGTGCCAGCTCCACGGGGGGGAAATTGAACTACGAGCAGTACTTC. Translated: CASSTGGKLNYEQYF.

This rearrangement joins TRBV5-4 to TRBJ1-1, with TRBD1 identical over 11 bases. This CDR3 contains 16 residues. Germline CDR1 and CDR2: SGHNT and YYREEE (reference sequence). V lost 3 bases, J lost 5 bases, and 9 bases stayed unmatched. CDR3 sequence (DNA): TGTGCCAGCAGCTCCCGGACAGGGGGCGTAGGTACTGAAGCTTTCTTT. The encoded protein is CASSSRTGGVGTEAFF.

As DNA, the CDR3 is TGCGCCAGCAGCCCAGGGACTAGCGCCATGACAGATACGCAGTATTTT. This gives the protein CASSPGTSAMTDTQYF. The rearrangement links TRBV5-1 to TRBJ2-3, with 10 bases lining up with TRBD2. V dropped 4 bases and J dropped 3; count of bases not matched to a gene: 8. The CDR3 length is 16 residues. Germline-derived CDR1 and CDR2 are SGHRS and YFSETQ. Complete variable domain (other parts from reference TRBV5-1 and TRBJ2-3): KAGVTQTPRYLIKTRGQQVTLSCSPISGHRSVSWYQQTPGQGLQFLFEYFSETQRNKGNFPGRFSGRQFSNSRSEMNVSTLELGDSALYLCASSPGTSAMTDTQYFGPGTRLTVL.